This T cell receptor (beta chain) was obtained from a study of blood T cell repertoires in COVID-19. Germline values: CDR1 SGHTS, CDR2 YDEGEE. This CDR3 has 17 amino acids. Trimming took off 2 bases at V and 1 base at J, with 16 bases between the two ends. Sequencing was performed with immunoSEQ multiplex PCR; in TCRdb, only in-frame clones are kept and a portion is missing. This table has over 150,000 clones, over 60% appearing once. The sequencing input was peripheral blood. The clonotype comes from a woman between 65 and 79 years old with acute or convalescent COVID-19. The chain is built from TRBV5-8 and TRBJ1-5; the D gene is possibly TRBD1 (6 bases). The CDR3 DNA reads as TGTGCCAGCAGCTTACCCCGGGACACTCTAAGCAATCAGCCCCAGCATTTT. Its translation: CASSLPRDTLSNQPQHF.